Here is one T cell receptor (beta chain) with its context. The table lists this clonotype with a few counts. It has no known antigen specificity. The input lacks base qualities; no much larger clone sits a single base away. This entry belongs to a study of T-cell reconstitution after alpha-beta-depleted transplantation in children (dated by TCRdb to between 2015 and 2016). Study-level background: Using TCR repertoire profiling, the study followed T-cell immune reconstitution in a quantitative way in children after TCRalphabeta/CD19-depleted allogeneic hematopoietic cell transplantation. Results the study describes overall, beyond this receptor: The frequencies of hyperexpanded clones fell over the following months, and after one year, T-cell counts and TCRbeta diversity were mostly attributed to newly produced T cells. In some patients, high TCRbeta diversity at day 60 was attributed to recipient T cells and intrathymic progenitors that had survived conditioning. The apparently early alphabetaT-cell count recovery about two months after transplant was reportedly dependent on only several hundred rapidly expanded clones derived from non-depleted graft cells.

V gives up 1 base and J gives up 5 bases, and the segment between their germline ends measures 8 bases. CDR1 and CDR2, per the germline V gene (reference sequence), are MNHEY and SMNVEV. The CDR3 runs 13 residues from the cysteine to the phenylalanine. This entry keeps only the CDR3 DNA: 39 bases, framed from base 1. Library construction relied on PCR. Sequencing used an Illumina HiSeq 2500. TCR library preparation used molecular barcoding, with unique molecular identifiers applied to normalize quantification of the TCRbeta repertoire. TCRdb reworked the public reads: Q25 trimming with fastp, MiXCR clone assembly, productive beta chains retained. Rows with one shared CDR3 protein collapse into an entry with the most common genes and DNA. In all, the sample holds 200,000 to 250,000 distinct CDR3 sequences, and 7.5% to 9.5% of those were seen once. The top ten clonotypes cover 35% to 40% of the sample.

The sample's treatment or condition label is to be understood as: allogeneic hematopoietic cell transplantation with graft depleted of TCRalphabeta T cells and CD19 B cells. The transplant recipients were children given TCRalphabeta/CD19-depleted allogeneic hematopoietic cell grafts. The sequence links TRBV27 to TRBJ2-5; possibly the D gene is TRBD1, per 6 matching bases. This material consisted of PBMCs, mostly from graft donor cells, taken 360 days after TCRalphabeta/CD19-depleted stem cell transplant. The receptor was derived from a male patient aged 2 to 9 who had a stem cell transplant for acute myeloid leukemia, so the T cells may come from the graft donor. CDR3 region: CASSLWGPETQYF. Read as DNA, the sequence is TGTGCCAGCAGTTTATGGGGGCCGGAGACCCAGTACTTC.